Listed here are 16 T cell receptor beta chains from one sample, sequenced in a study of CD8+ T cells in alopecia areata. As for treatment: oral pan-JAK inhibitor, 5-10 mg twice daily. In each case, RNA was isolated and then reverse transcribed into cDNA as the sequencing template. The table came from immunoSEQ multiplex PCR; TCRdb's copy has only in-frame clones and leaves some out. The sample consists of 170,000 or so clones, about 48% of them appearing once. The material was CD8+ T cells sorted from blood, obtained at week 24, from a patient treated with tofacitinib. These receptor sequences come from a human donor with alopecia areata.

This chain uses TRBV9 with TRBJ1-2, with D unresolved. Germline V gene sequence: CDR1 SGDLS, CDR2 YYNGEE. The length of the CDR3 is 13 residues. With 0 bases removed from V and 4 bases from J, the gap between germline ends came to 7 bases. The CDR3 reads CASSVAERYGYTF. The CDR3 DNA follows: TGTGCCAGCAGCGTAGCTGAGCGCTATGGCTACACCTTC.

This clone was detected only a few times. This rearrangement joins TRBV14 to TRBJ1-2; D ambiguous. CDR1 and CDR2 (germline): SGHDN, FVKESK. With 0 bases removed from V and 7 bases from J, the gap between germline ends came to 9 bases. The CDR3 sequence is 13 residues long. For the CDR3, the DNA is TGTGCCAGCAGCCAAGACAGAACCTCTGGCTACACCTTC. This gives the protein CASSQDRTSGYTF.

This clone was observed a handful of times. The chain employs TRBV18 and TRBJ2-1, with 9 bases that match TRBD2. The CDR3 extends over 15 amino acids. Germline trimming cut 3 bases from V and 5 bases from J; bases unmatched to any gene: 5. CDR1 and CDR2 (germline): KGHSH, LQKENI. In DNA form, the CDR3 reads TGTGCCAGCTCACCCCGGCGGGGGGGAAACAATGAGCAGTTCTTC. Encoded protein: CASSPRRGGNNEQFF.

This chain uses TRBV27 with TRBJ2-1; D possibly corresponds to TRBD1 (5 bases). Germline V gene sequence: CDR1 MNHEY, CDR2 SMNVEV (reference sequence). V was trimmed by 6 bases and J by 4 bases, leaving 7 bases between them. The CDR3 contains 12 residues. The CDR3 nucleotides read TGTGCCAGCAGCGACAGATACAATGAGCAGTTCTTC. It yields the protein CASSDRYNEQFF.

This clone was seen only a few times. The CDR3 region is CSVDPQVSNYGYTF. DNA for the CDR3: TGCAGCGTGGACCCACAGGTTTCTAACTATGGCTACACCTTC. The chain is built from TRBV29-1 and TRBJ1-2; D perhaps matches TRBD1 (5 bases). Trimming pared 6 bases from V and 0 bases from J, leaving 14 bases between. The germline gives CDR1 SQVTM, CDR2 ANQGSEA. This CDR3 region has 14 residues.

The chain couples TRBV9 to TRBJ2-7; TRBD1 matches at 11 bases. The junction had 7 bases not matched to a gene; V was cut back by 4 bases and J by 4 bases. Germline V CDR1 and CDR2: SGDLS, YYNGEE. This CDR3 has 15 amino acids. Here the CDR3 reads CASSPWTGGRYEQYF. CDR3 coding DNA: TGTGCCAGCAGCCCGTGGACAGGGGGCCGTTACGAGCAGTACTTC.

This chain joins TRBV19 and TRBJ2-7; D unresolved. Germline values: CDR1 LNHDA, CDR2 SQIVND (reference sequence). V was trimmed by 6 bases and J by 0 bases, leaving 3 bases between them. The CDR3 spans 11 residues. CDR3 nucleotides: TGTGCCAGTAGCTCCTCCTACGAGCAGTACTTC. Amino acid sequence: CASSSSYEQYF.

This chain uses TRBV4-1 with TRBJ1-1; TRBD1 matches at 7 bases. Germline CDR1 MGHRA, CDR2 YSYEKL. The CDR3 spans 16 residues. The V segment lost 1 base and the J segment 0 bases; nucleotides outside the gene matches: 5. CDR3 bases: TGCGCCAGCAGCCAAGGGACAGGCTTCATGAACACTGAAGCTTTCTTT. It codes for CASSQGTGFMNTEAFF.

This clone was seen once. The chain combines TRBV13 with TRBJ1-1, with D hard to call. Germline V gene data show CDR1 as PRHDT and CDR2 as FYEKMQ (reference sequence). This CDR3 has 12 amino acids. V lost 3 bases and J lost 5, with 7 bases in between. The CDR3 loop reads CASSFSGTEAFF. For the CDR3, the DNA is TGTGCCAGCAGCTTTAGTGGAACTGAAGCTTTCTTT.

The chain couples TRBV14 to TRBJ2-3; no clear D gene. Germline V lookup: CDR1 SGHDN, CDR2 FVKESK. Trimming stripped 3 bases from V and 0 bases from J, with 10 bases between. The CDR3 length is 15 residues. CDR3 protein: CASSHTVASTDTQYF. The CDR3 DNA is TGTGCCAGCAGCCACACGGTCGCTAGCACAGATACGCAGTATTTT.

This clone was detected once. CDR3 sequence: CASSQGSTGKNYGYTF. The CDR3 DNA reads TGCGCCAGCAGCCAAGGCTCGACAGGGAAAAACTATGGCTACACCTTC. The chain carries TRBV4-3 and TRBJ1-2; 7 nucleotides match TRBD1. The germline V gene has CDR1 LGHNA and CDR2 YSLEER. V trimming: 1 base; J trimming: 2 bases; junction bases outside the gene matches: 7. The CDR3 sequence is 16 residues long.

In its sample, this clone was seen a few times. The gene calls are TRBV19 and TRBJ1-1; D remains unclear. The CDR3 spans 10 residues. Trimming removed 8 bases at V and 11 bases at J, with 12 bases between. CDR1 is LNHDA and CDR2 is SQIVND in the germline V gene (reference sequence). The CDR3 nucleotides read TGTGCCAGTGGAGAGGGCCGGGCTTTCTTT. This sequence encodes CASGEGRAFF.

This clone was found a few times. J is TRBJ1-1 and V is TRBV6-6; weak D call: TRBD1 (5 bases). CDR1 and CDR2 from the germline V gene are MNHNY and SVGAGI (reference sequence). Trimming took 8 bases from V and 1 from J, leaving 11 bases between them. The CDR3 contains 13 residues. This CDR3 reads CASGPTGNTEAFF. CDR3 nucleotides: TGTGCCAGCGGCCCTACAGGGAACACTGAAGCTTTCTTT.

This chain joins TRBV5-1 and TRBJ1-6, with TRBD1 matching 7 bases. The CDR3 length is 14 residues. Germline-derived CDR1 and CDR2 are SGHRS and YFSETQ. V gave up 0 bases and J gave up 10 bases; unmatched junction bases: 4. The CDR3 loop reads CASSLEGGKSPLHF. The CDR3 DNA sequence: TGCGCCAGCAGCTTGGAAGGGGGCAAATCACCCCTCCACTTT.

J is TRBJ2-5 and V is TRBV9, with a tentative D call TRBD2 (7 bases). CDR1 SGDLS and CDR2 YYNGEE come from the germline V gene. The CDR3 runs 15 residues. V was pared by 2 bases and J by 2 bases, with 13 bases between. As DNA, the CDR3 is TGTGCCAGCAGCGTGGCGGGGGCCCCACAAGAGACCCAGTACTTC. The encoded protein is CASSVAGAPQETQYF.

This clone was seen a few times. The chain couples TRBV2 to TRBJ2-3; the D gene is possibly TRBD2 (5 bases). The V gene's germline CDR1 is SNHLY and CDR2 FYNNEI. The germline V and J ends were trimmed by 4 bases and 0 bases, with 5 bases remaining between them. There are 13 residues in the CDR3. The CDR3 nucleotides read TGTGCCAGCAGTGGGACTAGCACAGATACGCAGTATTTT. Protein: CASSGTSTDTQYF.